This T cell receptor (beta chain) was observed in a study of blood T cell repertoires in COVID-19. Across the whole study: Sample material is recorded as cDNA or gDNA derived from T cells, B-cell-depleted T cells, or PBMCs.

Assay used: immunoSEQ multiplex PCR; TCRdb lists only in-frame clones, some missing. The sample contains around 200,000 clones, around 85% of which appear only once. The CDR3 consists of 15 residues. CDR1 and CDR2 from the germline V gene are SGHTA and FQGNSA. The V and J ends lost 5 bases and 2 bases, in that order; junction bases with no gene match: 8. The sequenced material came from peripheral blood. The chain recombines TRBV7-2 with TRBJ2-7; 8 bases are a match to TRBD2. The TCR comes from a woman aged 60-75 years with COVID-19, enrolled during active disease. CDR3 sequence reads: CASSTGGAVPYEQYF. The DNA of the CDR3 is TGTGCCAGCAGCACCGGGGGGGCAGTTCCCTACGAGCAGTACTTC. Full variable domain (missing parts from reference TRBV7-2 and TRBJ2-7): GAGVSQSPSNKVTEKGKDVELRCDPISGHTALYWYRQSLGQGLEFLIYFQGNSAPDKSGLPSDRFSAERTGGSVSTLTIQRTQQEDSAVYLCASSTGGAVPYEQYFGPGTRLTVT.